Listed here are 24 T cell receptor beta chains from one sample, sequenced in a study of tumor-infiltrating lymphocytes in primary liver carcinoma. Without any cell sorting, 20-30 mg of bulk tissue yielded co-extracted RNA and DNA. The researchers produced TCR beta cDNA from approximately 550 ng total RNA with a constant-region primer. ARM-PCR, slightly modified, supplied the TCR beta libraries through three nested multiplex PCR rounds. Primers for the first two PCR rounds were TRBV1-TRBV30 forward primers and a C-beta reverse primer (approximately 10 cycles per round). TCRdb re-called the multiplex PCR reads with MiXCR, one entry per CDR3 protein. The table has 90,000 to 100,000 distinct CDR3 sequences, around three quarters seen once. Sequencing input: liver tumor tissue from sampling region 5. Described subset: tumor region T5, tumor centre. Receptor source: an older woman with primary liver carcinoma and hepatitis B virus infection.

This clonotype was recorded many times. The V call is TRBV4-1, the J call TRBJ2-1; TRBD2 is a possible D gene (6 bases). There are 16 residues in the CDR3. Trimming took 3 bases from V and 2 from J, leaving 14 bases between them. CDR1 MGHRA and CDR2 YSYEKL come from the germline V gene. For the CDR3, the DNA is TGCGCCAGCAGCCATCCCACCCGCGGGGCCTACAATGAGCAGTTCTTC. Translation: CASSHPTRGAYNEQFF.

This clonotype was observed a single time. Here the CDR3 omits its conserved ending phenylalanine or tryptophan, so a read error is the likely source. The V and J genes are TRBV29-1 and TRBJ2-7; a possible D gene is TRBD1 (5 bases). The length of the CDR3 is 12 residues. Germline values: CDR1 SQVTM, CDR2 ANQGSEA. The chain's CDR3 is CSAEGQGYEQYL. Written as DNA, the CDR3 is TGCAGCGCTGAAGGTCAGGGCTACGAGCAGTACTTA.

With regard to this clonotype: This CDR3 fails to terminate in the conserved phenylalanine or tryptophan, so it likely reflects a read error. Because the CDR3's place on the DNA is in doubt, the DNA is left out and the CDR3 is given as listed by TCRdb. The V gene is TRBV12-3 or TRBV12-4, the J gene TRBJ1-1. The CDR3 is made up of 14 amino acids, end residues included. The chain's CDR3 is CASSPGAGRREAFL.

The CDR3 nucleotides are TGTGTAAGCAGCCGGACAGGGGGAGAGCAGTACTTC. This encodes CVSSRTGGEQYF. The chain carries TRBV11-2 and TRBJ2-7; 10 nucleotides line up with TRBD1. The germline CDR1 and CDR2 sequences are SGHAT and FQNNGV. This CDR3 has 12 amino acids.

The chain recombines TRBV6-5 with TRBJ2-3, with unresolved D. CDR3 size: 14 residues. Germline V lookup: CDR1 MNHEY, CDR2 SVGAGI. V lost 9 bases, J lost 11 bases, and 24 bases lay in between. CDR3 protein: CASSPTPRDGMQYF. Here the CDR3 DNA reads TGTGCCAGTAGTCCTACCCCTCGTGACGGTATGCAGTATTTT.

This chain links TRBV11-3 with TRBJ1-1; 8 nucleotides align to TRBD1. Germline CDR1 reads SGHNT; CDR2 reads YENEEA. With V trimmed by 5 bases and J by 7 bases, 12 bases remained unmatched. This CDR3 comprises 15 residues. The CDR3 spells CASSQGQEATVEAFF. CDR3 bases: TGTGCCAGCAGCCAGGGACAGGAGGCGACTGTTGAAGCTTTCTTT.

This clonotype appeared a single time. Relative to the germline gene, one junction end is altered; a read error may explain this. The chain joins TRBV5-1 to TRBJ2-1, with D tentatively TRBD1 (6 bases). The CDR3 has 16 residues. CDR1 SGHRS and CDR2 YFSETQ come from the germline V gene. The CDR3 is CAGSLRSDSTYNEQFF. The CDR3 nucleotides read TGCGCCGGCAGTTTGAGGTCGGACAGTACCTACAATGAGCAGTTCTTC. Combining the CDR3 with reference TRBV5-1 and TRBJ2-1 gives the whole variable domain KAGVTQTPRYLIKTRGQQVTLSCSPISGHRSVSWYQQTPGQGLQFLFEYFSETQRNKGNFPGRFSGRQFSNSRSEMNVSTLELGDSALYLCAGSLRSDSTYNEQFFGPGTRLTVL.

On this clonotype itself: The CDR3 carries no conserved terminal phenylalanine or tryptophan, so it likely arises from a read error. The chain combines TRBV6-6 with TRBJ2-1, with 7 positions matching TRBD1. The CDR3 extends over 15 amino acids. V dropped 6 bases and J dropped 6; count of bases not matched to a gene: 11. Germline CDR1 and CDR2: MNHNY and SVGAGI (reference sequence). The CDR3 spells CASRQEQGLGNEQFL. For the CDR3, the DNA is TGTGCCAGCAGGCAAGAACAGGGGTTAGGCAATGAGCAGTTCCTT.

A note on this clonotype: A much larger clonotype is one base distant, so this may be a read error. V usage is TRBV10-1 and J usage is TRBJ2-1; unclear D gene. Trimming took 2 bases from V and 7 from J, leaving 9 bases between them. Germline lookup yields CDR1 WNHNN and CDR2 SYGVQD (reference sequence). This CDR3 region has 13 residues. The CDR3 bases are TGCGCCAGCAGTGAGCGGGCCGAGAATGAGCAGTTCTTC. Encoded protein: CASSERAENEQFF.

The V call is TRBV20-1, the J call TRBJ2-5; TRBD2 agrees at 8 bases. Germline V CDR1 and CDR2: DFQATT, SNEGSKA (reference sequence). The CDR3 has 13 amino acids. The V and J ends lost 6 bases and 4 bases, in that order; junction bases with no gene match: 7. The CDR3 spells CSAPGLGTETQYF. The CDR3 DNA sequence: TGCAGTGCCCCGGGACTAGGGACAGAGACCCAGTACTTC.

This clonotype was seen a few times. A read error may be the cause here, since a much bigger clone is one base away. The chain uses TRBV12-3 or TRBV12-4 and TRBJ2-1; 11 nucleotides align to TRBD2. Germline trimming cut 2 bases from V and 8 bases from J; bases unmatched to any gene: 14. The CDR3 length is 18 residues. CDR3 sequence reads: CASSLTGNSGRADDEQFF. Here the CDR3 DNA reads TGTGCCAGCAGTTTAACGGGAAATAGCGGGAGGGCCGACGATGAGCAGTTCTTC.

Worth noting for this clonotype: The missing conserved phenylalanine or tryptophan at the end of this CDR3 makes a read error likely. The DNA is omitted, as the CDR3 cannot be located on it reliably, and the CDR3 follows TCRdb's listing. This chain links TRBV14 with TRBJ2-5. CDR1 is SGHDN, CDR2 FVKESK, per germline. The CDR3 is 11 residues long, ends included. The CDR3 sequence: CASSRGETRYS.

A note on this clonotype: A junction boundary mismatches the germline segment, possibly from a read error. V usage is TRBV4-1 and J usage is TRBJ2-6, with a possible D match to TRBD1 (5 bases). Per germline, CDR1 MGHRA and CDR2 YSYEKL. This CDR3 region has 17 residues. The CDR3 nucleotides read TGCGCCAGCAGCCAAGAGCCACGAGGCTTTGGGGCTAACGTCCTGACTTTC. Amino acid sequence: CASSQEPRGFGANVLTF.

Comments on this clonotype: A much larger clonotype is one base distant, so this may be a read error. The chain recombines TRBV5-4 with TRBJ2-3; a weak D match, TRBD2 (5 bases). The CDR3 sequence is 14 residues long. Germline V lookup: CDR1 SGHNT, CDR2 YYREEE (reference sequence). V lost 6 bases to trimming and J lost 3 bases, with 14 bases between them. This CDR3 is CASNWVGGTDTQYF. CDR3 DNA sequence: TGTGCCAGCAACTGGGTCGGCGGGACAGATACGCAGTATTTT.

In its sample, this clonotype was seen many times. V usage is TRBV6-5 and J usage is TRBJ2-7; TRBD2 might be the D (6 bases). V was shortened by 8 bases and J by 2 bases, with 16 bases between the two germline ends. This CDR3 comprises 14 residues. In germline, CDR1 is MNHEY, CDR2 SVGAGI. This CDR3 is CASRDRDLAYEQYF. CDR3 sequence (DNA): TGTGCCAGCCGAGATAGGGACTTGGCCTACGAGCAGTACTTC.

Comment on this clonotype: The junction and the germline gene differ at one end; a read error may be behind it. The chain carries TRBV28 and TRBJ2-7; 9 bases align to TRBD2. CDR1 is MDHEN, CDR2 SYDVKM, per germline. The CDR3 contains 18 residues. The CDR3 spells CAISFVPISGSPKYGQYF. The CDR3 DNA reads TGTGCCATCAGTTTCGTCCCGATTAGCGGGAGCCCGAAATACGGGCAGTACTTC.

Turning to this clonotype: A junction boundary mismatches the germline segment, possibly from a read error. The chain has TRBV7-9 and TRBJ1-5; D is perhaps TRBD1 (5 bases). The CDR3 is made up of 14 amino acids. CDR1 is SEHNR, CDR2 FQNEAQ, per germline (reference sequence). The CDR3 bases are TGTGCCATCAGCTTAGCGGGGCGAAATCAGCCTCAGCATTTT. Residues: CAISLAGRNQPQHF. Supplemented by reference TRBV7-9 and TRBJ1-5, the full variable domain reads DTGVSQNPRHKITKRGQNVTFRCDPISEHNRLYWYRQTLGQGPEFLTYFQNEAQLEKSRLLSDRFSAERPKGSFSTLEIQRTEQGDSAMYLCAISLAGRNQPQHFGDGTRLSIL.

Of note for this clonotype: A junction boundary mismatches the germline segment, possibly from a read error. The J gene is TRBJ1-3, the V gene TRBV5-1; no reliable D call. This CDR3 is built from 15 residues. Germline V gene data show CDR1 as SGHRS and CDR2 as YFSETQ. This chain's CDR3 is CASSSGRSSGSTIYF. CDR3 nucleotide sequence: TGCGCCAGCAGCTCCGGACGTAGCTCTGGAAGCACCATATATTTT.

This clonotype was picked up one time. The junction departs from germline at one end; a sequencing error may be responsible. The J gene is TRBJ2-2, the V gene TRBV5-1, with D perhaps matching TRBD1 or TRBD2 (5 bases each). The CDR3 runs to 16 residues. Per the germline V gene, CDR1 is SGHRS and CDR2 is YFSETQ. The CDR3 loop is CASSLGTGTLTRELFF. The CDR3 nucleotides read TGCGCCAGCAGCTTGGGGACCGGGACCCTCACCAGGGAGCTGTTTTTT.

Concerning this clonotype: The junction departs from the called germline gene at one end, perhaps through a read error. The chain links TRBV12-5 to TRBJ2-3; D is unresolved. The germline V gene has CDR1 LGHNT and CDR2 FRNRAP. The CDR3 runs to 13 residues. The CDR3 sequence: CASGLAPLDTHYF. The DNA for the CDR3 is TGTGCTAGTGGTCTGGCTCCTTTAGATACGCACTATTTT.

With regard to this clonotype: One end of the junction does not line up with germline, which may come from a read error. The V call is TRBV6-5, the J call TRBJ2-7; 8 bases are a match to TRBD2. The CDR3 contains 15 residues. Germline assignment: CDR1 MNHEY and CDR2 SVGAGI. The CDR3 DNA sequence: TGTGCCAACAGTTACGTAACGGGAGGGGCTTACGAGCAGTACTTC. Residues: CANSYVTGGAYEQYF.

For this clonotype: At one boundary the junction diverges from the germline segment, which might be a read error. CDR3 in DNA: TGTGTCAGCAGCCCACTAGGGACAGGCGATTCATGCCTCCACTTT. This sequence encodes CVSSPLGTGDSCLHF. J is TRBJ1-6 and V is TRBV4-2, with 8 bases lining up with TRBD1. Germline lookup yields CDR1 LGHNA and CDR2 YNFKEQ. The CDR3 sequence is 15 residues long.

This rearrangement joins TRBV7-9 to TRBJ1-2, with TRBD1 matching 8 bases. V shed 5 bases and J 4 bases; nucleotides not matched to a gene: 9. The germline gives CDR1 SEHNR, CDR2 FQNEAQ (reference sequence). This CDR3 has 15 amino acids. The CDR3 coding sequence is TGTGCCAGCAGCCCTTTGGGGACAGGAAGCTATGGCTACACCTTC. It is translated as CASSPLGTGSYGYTF.

As to this clonotype: The missing conserved phenylalanine or tryptophan at the end of this CDR3 makes a read error likely. The V call is TRBV29-1, the J call TRBJ2-5, with TRBD2 as a possible D gene (7 bases). Trimming pared 4 bases from V and 4 bases from J, leaving 16 bases between. Germline values: CDR1 SQVTM, CDR2 ANQGSEA. The CDR3 totals 14 residues. The CDR3 region is CSVGDGGAPETQYL. The CDR3 nucleotides read TGCAGCGTTGGGGATGGGGGGGCCCCAGAGACCCAGTACCTC.